The 15 T cell receptor beta chains below come from one sample, sequenced in a study of blood T cell repertoires in COVID-19. The protocol was immunoSEQ multiplex PCR, while the TCRdb copy is restricted to in-frame clones and leaves out a portion. The sample contains 200,000 to 250,000 clones, 85% to 90% of which appear only once. The sample taken for sequencing was peripheral blood. These receptors were collected from an older woman with acute or convalescent COVID-19.

The chain recombines TRBV7-8 with TRBJ2-1; 14 bases are a match to TRBD2. V lost 1 base to trimming and J lost 14 bases; unmatched junction nucleotides: 7. The germline V gene encodes CDR1 SGHVS and CDR2 FQNEAQ. The CDR3 totals 15 residues. This chain's CDR3 is CASSLDRLAGGRKFF. In nucleotides, the CDR3 is TGTGCCAGCAGCTTAGACCGACTAGCGGGGGGGAGAAAGTTCTTC.

The rearrangement links TRBV28 to TRBJ1-1; D may be TRBD1 (6 bases). The germline V gene encodes CDR1 MDHEN and CDR2 SYDVKM. V was shortened by 7 bases and J by 0 bases, with 12 bases between the two germline ends. The CDR3 has 14 amino acids. The CDR3: CASKPGVLNTEAFF. CDR3 in DNA: TGTGCCAGCAAGCCAGGGGTATTGAACACTGAAGCTTTCTTT. Using reference TRBV28 and TRBJ1-1 for the parts outside the CDR3, the full variable domain is DVKVTQSSRYLVKRTGEKVFLECVQDMDHENMFWYRQDPGLGLRLIYFSYDVKMKEKGDIPEGYSVSREKKERFSLILESASTNQTSMYLCASKPGVLNTEAFFGQGTRLTVV.

The chain employs TRBV13 and TRBJ1-6; 7 bases fit TRBD1. Germline assignment: CDR1 PRHDT and CDR2 FYEKMQ (reference sequence). Trimming cost V 2 bases and J 7 bases; bases outside gene matches: 8. CDR3 length: 16 amino acids. The CDR3 loop reads CASSLKQGSLNSPLHF. The CDR3 DNA is TGTGCCAGCAGCTTAAAACAGGGGAGCCTCAATTCACCCCTCCACTTT.

V is TRBV9 and J is TRBJ1-5, with D perhaps matching TRBD1 (5 bases). CDR3 length equals 15 residues. CDR1 SGDLS and CDR2 YYNGEE come from the germline V gene. The V end lost 2 bases, the J end lost 4 bases, and 13 bases lay between the germline ends. The CDR3 region is CASSVSDRGNQPQHF. CDR3 in DNA: TGTGCCAGCAGCGTCTCAGACAGAGGTAATCAGCCCCAGCATTTT.

The chain links TRBV29-1 to TRBJ1-3; 9 bases agree with TRBD1. The CDR3 length is 18 residues. Germline V gene sequence: CDR1 SQVTM, CDR2 ANQGSEA. V lost 4 bases and J lost 1; bases outside the gene matches: 14. This CDR3 reads CSVVGEGTGRVSGNTIYF. The CDR3 region has the DNA TGCAGCGTTGTTGGTGAAGGGACAGGGAGGGTTTCTGGAAACACCATATATTTT.

CDR3 DNA: TGTGCCAGCAGCTTAAGACAGGGGCGCACAGATACGCAGTATTTT. This gives the protein CASSLRQGRTDTQYF. The chain employs TRBV7-2 and TRBJ2-3; 8 bases match TRBD1. This CDR3 has 15 amino acids. Germline CDR1 reads SGHTA; CDR2 reads FQGNSA. Trimming removed 2 bases from V and 1 base from J; junction bases left unmatched: 2. The full variable domain, its missing parts supplied by reference TRBV7-2 and TRBJ2-3, is GAGVSQSPSNKVTEKGKDVELRCDPISGHTALYWYRQSLGQGLEFLIYFQGNSAPDKSGLPSDRFSAERTGGSVSTLTIQRTQQEDSAVYLCASSLRQGRTDTQYFGPGTRLTVL.

This chain uses TRBV21-1 with TRBJ2-1; the table assigns TRBD2, which was not confirmed against the DNA. TRBV21-1 is noted as a pseudogene. This CDR3 has 15 amino acids. The DNA for the CDR3 is TGTGCCAGCAGCAGGGAGACTAGCGGGAGGGATGAGCAGTTCTTC. This codes for CASSRETSGRDEQFF.

The rearrangement uses TRBV27 and TRBJ2-6, with D uncertain. This CDR3 contains 16 residues. The germline V and J ends were trimmed by 3 bases and 0 bases, with 9 bases remaining between them. Germline values: CDR1 MNHEY, CDR2 SMNVEV (reference sequence). The CDR3 spells CASSFLPSSGANVLTF. CDR3 DNA: TGTGCCAGCAGTTTTCTCCCGTCCTCTGGGGCCAACGTCCTGACTTTC.

The V call is TRBV11-3, the J call TRBJ1-4; perhaps TRBD1 as D (5 bases). The CDR3 totals 14 residues. Between the trimmed V and J ends, which lost 5 bases and 6 bases, there was a span of 13 bases. The germline V gene encodes CDR1 SGHNT and CDR2 YENEEA. The CDR3 DNA reads TGTGCCAGCAGCAGGGGTACGGGGGATGAAAAACTGTTTTTT. This sequence encodes CASSRGTGDEKLFF. Complete variable domain (other parts from reference TRBV11-3 and TRBJ1-4): EAGVVQSPRYKIIEKKQPVAFWCNPISGHNTLYWYLQNLGQGPELLIRYENEEAVDDSQLPKDRFSAERLKGVDSTLKIQPAELGDSAVYLCASSRGTGDEKLFFGSGTQLSVL.

The gene calls are TRBV11-3 and TRBJ2-5, with 11 bases that match TRBD2. Germline CDR1 reads SGHNT; CDR2 reads YENEEA. The length of the CDR3 is 15 residues. Trimming at V came to 4 bases and at J to 5 bases, leaving 6 bases not matched to a gene. The CDR3 is CASSYTSGSRETQYF. DNA of the CDR3: TGTGCCAGCAGCTACACTAGCGGGAGTCGGGAGACCCAGTACTTC.

The J gene is TRBJ1-6, the V gene TRBV5-1, with a possible D match to TRBD1 (6 bases). V was shortened by 5 bases and J by 10 bases, with 22 bases between the two germline ends. Germline V gene sequence: CDR1 SGHRS, CDR2 YFSETQ. CDR3 length: 16 amino acids. The CDR3 protein is CASSRYSDSIGSPLHF. The CDR3 DNA reads TGCGCCAGCAGTCGGTATTCGGACAGTATAGGGTCACCCCTCCACTTT. The full variable domain, in which reference TRBV5-1 and TRBJ1-6 provide the parts outside the CDR3, is KAGVTQTPRYLIKTRGQQVTLSCSPISGHRSVSWYQQTPGQGLQFLFEYFSETQRNKGNFPGRFSGRQFSNSRSEMNVSTLELGDSALYLCASSRYSDSIGSPLHFGNGTRLTVT.

This clone was counted only a few times. The chain uses TRBV7-9 and TRBJ1-4; D gene unclear. The V and J ends lost 5 bases and 7 bases respectively, with 5 bases between them. This CDR3 has 11 residues. Per germline, CDR1 SEHNR and CDR2 FQNEAQ (reference sequence). The CDR3 DNA is TGTGCCAGCAGCCTGAGTGAAAAACTGTTTTTT. Translated, it gives CASSLSEKLFF.

This chain links TRBV5-8 with TRBJ2-7; no clear D gene. The CDR3 sequence is 14 residues long. Looked up from germline, CDR1 is SGHTS and CDR2 is YDEGEE. V shed 3 bases and J shed 0 bases, with 10 bases lying between them. The CDR3 region is CASSSRRSSYEQYF. The CDR3 bases are TGTGCCAGCAGCTCAAGAAGGAGCTCCTACGAGCAGTACTTC.

The chain couples TRBV19 to TRBJ1-4, with 7 bases that match TRBD1. This CDR3 is 13 amino acids long. Germline CDR1 reads LNHDA; CDR2 reads SQIVND (reference sequence). V lost 9 bases, J lost 6 bases, and 7 bases stayed unmatched. The CDR3 sequence: CASRGGWDEKLFF. Here the CDR3 DNA reads TGTGCCAGCAGAGGGGGCTGGGATGAAAAACTGTTTTTT.

This clone was detected once. The chain joins TRBV28 to TRBJ2-4, with D hard to call. Between the trimmed V and J ends, which lost 7 bases and 1 base, there was a span of 8 bases. CDR3 length equals 13 residues. Germline V gives CDR1 MDHEN, CDR2 SYDVKM. DNA of the CDR3: TGTGCCAGCACGACTGCGGCCAAAAACATTCAGTACTTC. Its translation: CASTTAAKNIQYF.